Listed below are T cell receptor beta chains from one sample, sequenced in a study of a mutant IDH1 vaccine in newly diagnosed glioma. The data were produced by immunoSEQ multiplex PCR, yet TCRdb's version contains in-frame clones alone and is incomplete. This repertoire shows tens of thousands of clones, 80% to 90% found once; its top ten account for roughly 4.4%. This sample comprised PBMCs, obtained from a glioma patient treated with radiotherapy, temozolomide or both. The receptors come from a woman aged 40 to 50 with glioma. The CDR3 runs from the conserved cysteine through the conserved F or W. A D gene is named only where the DNA matches it firmly. The listing skips clone size in some rows; elsewhere it reads once, few, many or a size class.

size: .; D: .; V: TRBV18; J: TRBJ1-6; DNA: TGTGCCAGCTCAATCCAGGGCCTGAGCTCCTATAATTCACCCCTCCACTTT; CDR3: CASSIQGLSSYNSPLHF
size: .; D: .; V: TRBV29-1; J: TRBJ1-1; DNA: TGCAGCGTAAGGGTAGAGAACACTGAAGCTTTCTTT; CDR3: CSVRVENTEAFF
size: once; D: .; V: TRBV14; J: TRBJ1-1; DNA: TGTGCCAGCAGTTTCGGGGGTCGGACTGAAGCTTTCTTT; CDR3: CASSFGGRTEAFF
size: .; D: .; V: TRBV4-2; J: TRBJ1-2; DNA: TGTGCCAGCAGCCCAGAGGGGGGTCGTAACTATGGCTACACCTTC; CDR3: CASSPEGGRNYGYTF
size: once; D: TRBD2; V: TRBV4-1; J: TRBJ2-7; DNA: TGCGCCAGCAGCCAAGAAGGCGGGAGGGTCAGATACGAGCAGTACTTC; CDR3: CASSQEGGRVRYEQYF
size: once; D: TRBD1; V: TRBV5-1; J: TRBJ1-2; DNA: TGCGCCAGCAGCTTGGAGTACAGGGGAGGTGGCTACACCTTC; CDR3: CASSLEYRGGGYTF
size: .; D: .; V: TRBV4-1; J: TRBJ1-4; DNA: TGCGCCAGCAGCCAAGACTTCCGGACGGAAACTAATGAAAAACTGTTTTTT; CDR3: CASSQDFRTETNEKLFF
size: .; D: TRBD2; V: TRBV5-1; J: TRBJ2-3; DNA: TGCGCCAGCAGCTTTGGCGGGAGTAGCACAGATACGCAGTATTTT; CDR3: CASSFGGSSTDTQYF
size: few; D: TRBD2; V: TRBV5-1; J: TRBJ2-1; DNA: TGCGCCAGCAGCACACTGTTAGCGGGAGAGGGCAATGAGCAGTTCTTC; CDR3: CASSTLLAGEGNEQFF
size: .; D: TRBD2; V: TRBV18; J: TRBJ2-7; DNA: TGTGCCAGCTCACCAGGGATAGCGGGGGTAGGGTCGTCCTACGAGCAGTACTTC; CDR3: CASSPGIAGVGSSYEQYF
size: once; D: .; V: TRBV30; J: TRBJ2-4; DNA: TGTGCCTGGGCCGGAGCCAAAAACATTCAGTACTTC; CDR3: CAWAGAKNIQYF
size: .; D: .; V: TRBV27; J: TRBJ1-2; DNA: TGTGCCAGCAGTTTTAGGGCGGGCTATGGCTACACCTTC; CDR3: CASSFRAGYGYTF
size: .; D: TRBD2; V: TRBV4-1; J: TRBJ2-7; DNA: TGCGCCAGCAGCCACGGGAAGCGGGAATACGGGGAGCAGTACTTC; CDR3: CASSHGKREYGEQYF
size: few; D: TRBD1; V: TRBV19; J: TRBJ1-2; DNA: TGTGCCAGTAATACAGGGGTTCATGGCTACACCTTC; CDR3: CASNTGVHGYTF
size: .; D: TRBD2; V: TRBV9; J: TRBJ2-2; DNA: TGTGCCACTACTAGCGAGAAGGGAGGGGAGCTGTTTTTT; CDR3: CATTSEKGGELFF
size: .; D: TRBD1; V: TRBV2; J: TRBJ1-2; DNA: TGTGCCAGCAGTGGCGGTCCCGGCACAGGGGCAGGGAGCTATGGCTACACCTTC; CDR3: CASSGGPGTGAGSYGYTF
size: .; D: .; V: TRBV28; J: TRBJ2-2; DNA: TGTGCCAGCAGTCCCTCGGGGGCCGGCACCGGGGAGCTGTTTTTT; CDR3: CASSPSGAGTGELFF
size: .; D: .; V: TRBV5-1; J: TRBJ1-4; DNA: TGCGCCAGCAGCCATATGGGGGTAGGGGAAAAACTGTTTTTT; CDR3: CASSHMGVGEKLFF
size: .; D: .; V: TRBV18; J: TRBJ1-2; DNA: TGTGCCAGCCAAGGGGGGCGCGGAGGCTACACCTTC; CDR3: CASQGGRGGYTF
size: .; D: .; V: TRBV4-1; J: TRBJ1-4; DNA: TGCGCCAGCAGCCAAGAAGGGGCCGCGGGGCTCGGTGAAAAACTGTTTTTT; CDR3: CASSQEGAAGLGEKLFF
size: once; D: .; V: TRBV6-1; J: TRBJ1-5; DNA: TGTGCCAGCTCAGACAGCCCGCAGCCCCAGCATTTT; CDR3: CASSDSPQPQHF
size: .; D: TRBD2; V: TRBV5-1; J: TRBJ2-5; DNA: TGCGCCAGCAGCTTGGTCACGGGAGGGGAAGAGACCCAGTACTTC; CDR3: CASSLVTGGEETQYF